The 3 T cell receptor beta chains listed next were all sequenced from one sample in a study of blood T cells in healthy people across ages. Primers used in a second PCR of roughly 7 to 12 cycles were a sample-barcoded 5' primer and a J-beta primer mix. TCRdb re-called the 5' RACE reads through MiXCR, storing one row per CDR3 protein. The sample consists of about 640,000 distinct CDR3 sequences, around three fifths of them appearing once. Input material: blood. The receptors were sampled from a man aged 60 to 69 in good health.

V usage is TRBV25-1 and J usage is TRBJ2-7, with 7 bases fitting TRBD1. Per germline, CDR1 MGHDK and CDR2 SYGVNS. The CDR3 sequence is 15 residues long. V lost 4 bases, J lost 4 bases, and 10 bases stayed unmatched. CDR3 loop: CASSGTLGGSYEQYF. The CDR3 DNA is TGTGCCAGCAGTGGGACACTAGGGGGCTCTTACGAGCAGTACTTC.

The chain couples TRBV6-2 or TRBV6-3 to TRBJ2-6; 8 bases map to TRBD1. Germline trimming cut 4 bases from V and 0 bases from J; bases unmatched to any gene: 11. The CDR3 extends over 19 amino acids. CDR1 is MNHEY, CDR2 SVGEGT, per germline. The CDR3 reads CASSLLGQARGSGANVLTF. The CDR3 nucleotides read TGTGCCAGCAGTTTATTGGGACAGGCCCGTGGCTCTGGGGCCAACGTCCTGACTTTC.

The chain couples TRBV5-6 to TRBJ2-1; TRBD1 agrees at 12 bases. Germline V gene sequence: CDR1 SGHDT, CDR2 YYEEEE. Losses at the gene ends were 3 bases for V and 6 bases for J; bases not matched to a gene: 4. This CDR3 is built from 15 residues. The CDR3 region is CASSSGTGGFNEQFF. The CDR3 DNA reads as TGTGCCAGCAGCTCCGGGACAGGGGGCTTCAATGAGCAGTTCTTC.